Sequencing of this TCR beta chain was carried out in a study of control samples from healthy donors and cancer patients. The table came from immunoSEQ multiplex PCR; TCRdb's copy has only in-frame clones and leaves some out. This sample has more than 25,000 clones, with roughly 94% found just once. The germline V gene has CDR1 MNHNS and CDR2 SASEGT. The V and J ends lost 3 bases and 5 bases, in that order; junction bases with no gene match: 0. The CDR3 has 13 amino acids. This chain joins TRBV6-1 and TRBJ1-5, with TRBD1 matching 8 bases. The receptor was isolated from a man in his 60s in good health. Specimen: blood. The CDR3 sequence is CASSDRGHQPQHF. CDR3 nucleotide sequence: TGTGCCAGCAGTGACAGGGGGCATCAGCCCCAGCATTTT.